Listed below are T cell receptor beta chains from one sample, sequenced in a study of immune evolution from preneoplasia to lung adenocarcinoma. Repertoires were generated with immunoSEQ multiplex PCR, while TCRdb's copy carries only in-frame clones and drops some. This table has roughly 1,100 clones, roughly 80% appearing once. Sequencing used FFPE atypical adenomatous hyperplasia tissue from the lung. These receptor sequences come from a person aged 70 to 80 with lung adenocarcinoma. Both conserved end residues are part of each CDR3. D genes are given only for firm matches. The size of a clone is reported for some rows only, either as once, few or many, or as a class for expanded clones.

>-|once|TRBV29-1|TRBJ2-5
CSVGYSQETQYF
TGCAGCGTTGGATACAGCCAAGAGACCCAGTACTTC
>-|-|TRBV27|TRBJ1-4
CASSRLQQGREKLFF
TGTGCCAGCAGTAGGCTACAACAGGGTCGGGAAAAACTGTTTTTT
>-|-|TRBV7-9|TRBJ1-2
CASARGEGYTF
TGTGCCAGCGCCCGGGGTGAAGGCTACACCTTC
>TRBD2|-|TRBV5-1|TRBJ2-7
CASSPVLAGGPEEQYF
TGCGCCAGCAGCCCCGTCCTAGCGGGAGGGCCGGAGGAGCAGTACTTC
>TRBD1|-|TRBV30|TRBJ1-5
CAWDRDRSNQPQHF
TGTGCCTGGGATCGGGACAGAAGCAATCAGCCCCAGCATTTT
>-|-|TRBV7-6|TRBJ1-5
CASSLDLRQPQHF
TGTGCCAGCAGCTTAGACCTGCGGCAGCCCCAGCATTTT
>TRBD1|-|TRBV19|TRBJ1-4
CASSIGQGRTTNEKLFF
TGTGCCAGTAGTATCGGACAGGGGAGGACGACTAATGAAAAACTGTTTTTT
>-|few|TRBV7-9|TRBJ2-7
CASSSTGRTYEQYF
TGTGCCAGCAGCTCTACGGGACGGACCTACGAGCAGTACTTC
>TRBD1|-|TRBV30|TRBJ1-4
CAWRRQGWGSTNEKLFF
TGTGCCTGGAGAAGACAGGGGTGGGGTTCGACTAATGAAAAACTGTTTTTT
>TRBD1|-|TRBV10-3|TRBJ2-7
CAISWDRGQSYEQYF
TGTGCCATCAGTTGGGACAGGGGGCAATCCTACGAGCAGTACTTC
>-|few|TRBV7-9|TRBJ1-1
CASRDASGANTEAFF
TGTGCCAGCAGGGACGCGTCAGGGGCAAACACTGAAGCTTTCTTT
>-|-|TRBV6-6|TRBJ2-5
CASSERETQYF
TGTGCCAGCAGCGAAAGAGAGACCCAGTACTTC
>-|-|TRBV9|TRBJ2-3
CASSVQSFGLDTQYF
TGTGCCAGCAGCGTACAATCGTTTGGGTTAGATACGCAGTATTTT
>TRBD1|-|TRBV28|TRBJ1-5
CASSLRQGAKGPQHF
TGTGCCAGCAGCCTTCGTCAGGGGGCCAAAGGGCCCCAGCATTTT
>-|-|TRBV28|TRBJ2-7
CASGTYLYEQYF
TGTGCCAGCGGGACTTACCTCTACGAGCAGTACTTC
>-|once|TRBV19|TRBJ2-3
CASSIAGADTQYF
TGTGCCAGTAGTATAGCAGGGGCAGATACGCAGTATTTT
>TRBD1|-|TRBV28|TRBJ2-1
CASRQSGQAGFF
TGTGCCAGCAGGCAATCTGGACAGGCCGGGTTCTTC
>-|-|TRBV9|TRBJ2-1
CASSVQGNEQFF
TGTGCCAGCAGCGTACAGGGGAATGAGCAGTTCTTC
>-|-|TRBV4-3|TRBJ2-1
CASSPSGGDYNEQFF
TGCGCCAGCAGCCCCTCTGGGGGAGACTACAATGAGCAGTTCTTC
>-|-|TRBV7-9|TRBJ1-2
CASSLSYPRDGYTF
TGTGCCAGCAGCTTAAGTTACCCCCGTGATGGCTACACCTTC
>-|once|TRBV2|TRBJ1-5
CASSERNQPQHF
TGTGCCAGCAGTGAACGGAATCAGCCCCAGCATTTT
>-|-|TRBV28|TRBJ2-7
CASSFRQDYEQYF
TGTGCCAGCAGTTTTAGGCAGGACTACGAGCAGTACTTC
>TRBD2|-|TRBV2|TRBJ2-3
CASRLLAADTQYF
TGTGCCAGCAGATTACTAGCGGCAGATACGCAGTATTTT
>TRBD1|-|TRBV2|TRBJ2-4
CASSRQGNIQYF
TGTGCCAGCAGTCGACAGGGAAACATTCAGTACTTC
>TRBD2|-|TRBV9|TRBJ2-4
CASSLAGGPVQYF
TGTGCCAGCAGCCTAGCGGGAGGGCCCGTTCAGTACTTC
>TRBD1|-|TRBV2|TRBJ2-7
CASSAGQPLPSTHEQYF
TGTGCCAGCAGTGCGGGACAGCCCCTTCCTAGCACCCACGAGCAGTACTTC
>TRBD2|-|TRBV11-2|TRBJ2-3
CASSFGLAGGRVDTQYF
TGTGCCAGCAGCTTTGGACTAGCGGGAGGGAGAGTGGATACGCAGTATTTT
>TRBD1|-|TRBV5-1|TRBJ1-2
CASSLEGQGLGYTF
TGCGCCAGCAGCTTGGAGGGACAGGGGTTAGGGTACACCTTC
>-|-|TRBV6-4|TRBJ2-1
CASSATYRDNEQFF
TGTGCCAGCAGCGCCACCTACAGGGACAATGAGCAGTTCTTC
>-|-|TRBV5-4|TRBJ2-3
CASSSGRPSTDTQYF
TGTGCCAGCAGCTCGGGACGGCCTAGCACAGATACGCAGTATTTT
>-|-|TRBV21-1|TRBJ2-6
CARPDSPRSGANVLTF
TGTGCCAGGCCGGACAGCCCTCGCTCTGGGGCCAACGTCCTGACTTTC
>-|few|TRBV5-6|TRBJ2-5
CASSRRGPGETQYF
TGTGCCAGCAGCAGAAGAGGGCCGGGGGAGACCCAGTACTTC
>-|few|TRBV30|TRBJ1-2
CAWSVGVGSYGYTF
TGTGCCTGGAGTGTGGGGGTGGGATCCTATGGCTACACCTTC
>-|-|TRBV10-3|TRBJ2-3
CAISELDTQYF
TGTGCCATCAGTGAACTAGATACGCAGTATTTT
>-|-|TRBV19|TRBJ2-1
CASSRFDEQFF
TGTGCCAGTAGTAGATTCGATGAGCAGTTCTTC
>-|-|TRBV11-3|TRBJ2-5
CASSPAGETQYF
TGTGCCAGCAGCCCAGCGGGAGAGACCCAGTACTTC
>TRBD1|-|TRBV7-3|TRBJ2-2
CASSWGQHTGELFF
TGTGCCAGCAGCTGGGGACAGCACACCGGGGAGCTGTTTTTT
>TRBD2|-|TRBV7-9|TRBJ2-5
CASRGVGLAGQETQYF
TGTGCCAGCAGAGGGGTGGGACTAGCGGGACAAGAGACCCAGTACTTC
>-|-|TRBV7-3|TRBJ2-3
CASSPGGSTDTQYF
TGTGCCAGCAGCCCCGGGGGTAGCACAGATACGCAGTATTTT
>-|-|TRBV7-9|TRBJ2-3
CASRWRSDTQYF
TGTGCCAGCAGGTGGAGGTCGGATACGCAGTATTTT
>-|once|TRBV28|TRBJ1-6
CASRRGDSPLHF
TGTGCCAGCAGACGAGGGGATTCACCCCTCCACTTT
>TRBD1|-|TRBV4-3|TRBJ2-1
CASSPSWQGASEQFF
TGCGCCAGCAGCCCCTCCTGGCAGGGGGCCAGTGAGCAGTTCTTC
>-|-|TRBV2|TRBJ1-2
CASSDDRLGQSDF
TGTGCCAGCAGTGACGATAGGTTAGGACAGTCAGACTTC
>TRBD2|-|TRBV5-5|TRBJ2-5
CASRWGLAGEQETQYF
TGTGCCAGCAGGTGGGGACTAGCGGGGGAACAAGAGACCCAGTACTTC
>-|-|TRBV6-5|TRBJ2-1
CASSRGGEVNEQFF
TGTGCCAGCAGTAGGGGGGGGGAAGTCAATGAGCAGTTCTTC
>-|-|TRBV2|TRBJ1-1
CASSQDLRTEAFF
TGTGCCAGCAGCCAGGACCTTCGCACTGAAGCTTTCTTT
>-|-|TRBV5-1|TRBJ2-1
CASSWGDLRANEQFF
TGCGCCAGCAGCTGGGGGGACCTTAGGGCCAATGAGCAGTTCTTC
>-|once|TRBV7-7|TRBJ2-1
CASSPGSGDNEQFF
TGTGCTAGCAGCCCCGGGTCGGGGGACAATGAGCAGTTCTTC
>-|-|TRBV25-1|TRBJ2-5
CASSEGTGREVETQYF
TGTGCCAGCAGTGAAGGCACCGGCAGGGAAGTCGAGACCCAGTACTTC
>TRBD2|-|TRBV19|TRBJ2-5
CASSILAGPQETQYF
TGTGCCAGTAGTATCCTAGCGGGACCACAAGAGACCCAGTACTTC
>-|-|TRBV29-1|TRBJ2-3
CSVGGGFTDTQYF
TGCAGCGTTGGTGGCGGTTTCACAGATACGCAGTATTTT
>TRBD1|-|TRBV5-4|TRBJ2-2
CASSLGTGGRTGELFF
TGTGCCAGCAGCTTGGGGACAGGGGGCCGGACCGGGGAGCTGTTTTTT
>-|-|TRBV11-3|TRBJ2-1
CASSEQGNNEQFF
TGTGCCAGCAGCGAGCAGGGGAACAATGAGCAGTTCTTC